The 11 T cell receptor beta chains below come from one sample, sequenced in a study of beta chain features in type 1 diabetes. No antigen has been assigned to these receptors. The investigators reverse transcribed all of the isolated RNA, so they sequenced expressed TCRB transcripts. Clones were sequenced by immunoSEQ multiplex PCR, and TCRdb holds only the in-frame ones, with some missing. The sample consists of 300,000 to 450,000 clones, roughly 9.8% of them appearing once. General study findings and limits: TCRB CDR3 length was moderately but significantly reduced in all four CD4+ subsets of Type 1 diabetes patients.

Specimen: central memory CD4+ T cells from blood. The receptors stem from a man aged 30 to 39 with type 1 diabetes.

The V gene is TRBV7-2, the J gene TRBJ2-5, with unresolved D. CDR1 and CDR2 (germline): SGHTA, FQGNSA. The CDR3 contains 14 residues. The V end was cut by 5 bases, the J end by 0 bases, with 10 bases between. This chain's CDR3 is CASSPDEYQETQYF. The CDR3 DNA is TGTGCCAGCAGCCCGGACGAGTACCAAGAGACCCAGTACTTC.

The genes are TRBV28 and TRBJ1-2; 10 nucleotides agree with TRBD1. The CDR3 is 14 residues long. V lost 4 bases to trimming and J lost 4 bases; unmatched junction nucleotides: 3. Germline CDR1 and CDR2: MDHEN and SYDVKM. The CDR3 DNA sequence: TGTGCCAGCAGTTCCGGACAGGGGGGCTATGGCTACACCTTC. Translated: CASSSGQGGYGYTF.

There are a few counts of this clone. This sequence joins TRBV27 and TRBJ2-4; a possible D gene is TRBD2 (6 bases). The germline V gene has CDR1 MNHEY and CDR2 SMNVEV (reference sequence). The CDR3 totals 14 residues. V was shortened by 6 bases and J by 4 bases, with 13 bases between the two germline ends. The CDR3 DNA is TGTGCCAGCAGCCATAGGAGGGGTAAAAACATTCAGTACTTC. Translated, it gives CASSHRRGKNIQYF.

This clone has just one count. The J gene is TRBJ2-5, the V gene TRBV7-9; TRBD2 matches at 9 bases. The better agreement between TRBJ2-7 and the DNA end casts doubt on the J call. The CDR3 covers 14 residues. Germline V gene data show CDR1 as SEHNR and CDR2 as FQNEAQ (reference sequence). The CDR3, as DNA: TGTGCCAGCAGCTTCCAGCGGGAGGTCCACGAGCAGTACTTC. This translates into CASSFQREVHEQYF.

This chain joins TRBV7-2 and TRBJ1-5, with TRBD1 matching 9 bases. Germline CDR1 and CDR2: SGHTA and FQGNSA. Trimming took 4 bases from V and 9 from J; bases not matched to a gene: 7. The CDR3 sequence is 14 residues long. CDR3 bases: TGTGCCAGCAGCTACTACGACAGGGGGAGGCCCCAGCATTTT. Translated, it gives CASSYYDRGRPQHF. Looking up the rest from reference TRBV7-2 and TRBJ1-5 gives the full variable domain: GAGVSQSPSNKVTEKGKDVELRCDPISGHTALYWYRQSLGQGLEFLIYFQGNSAPDKSGLPSDRFSAERTGGSVSTLTIQRTQQEDSAVYLCASSYYDRGRPQHFGDGTRLSIL.

The chain joins TRBV5-1 to TRBJ2-5; 8 nucleotides agree with TRBD1. Germline values: CDR1 SGHRS, CDR2 YFSETQ. The V and J ends lost 3 bases and 2 bases, in that order; junction bases with no gene match: 6. This CDR3 region has 15 residues. CDR3 DNA: TGCGCCAGCAGCTCAGGGGGCCGGCAACAAGAGACCCAGTACTTC. Protein product: CASSSGGRQQETQYF.

This chain joins TRBV7-9 and TRBJ2-2, with D possibly being TRBD2 (6 bases). V was clipped by 1 base and J by 3 bases, with 9 bases between them. Looked up from germline, CDR1 is SEHNR and CDR2 is FQNEAQ (reference sequence). The CDR3 has 15 residues. The CDR3 loop reads CASSLDGGYTGELFF. For the CDR3, the DNA is TGTGCCAGCAGCTTAGATGGAGGGTACACCGGGGAGCTGTTTTTT.

This chain uses TRBV7-2 with TRBJ2-6; D call uncertain. The CDR3 has 15 residues. CDR1 is SGHTA, CDR2 FQGNSA, per germline. Trimming cost V 4 bases and J 0 bases, with 7 bases left between them. The CDR3 DNA sequence: TGTGCCAGCAGCTCCCAGCACTCTGGGGCCAACGTCCTGACTTTC. Amino acids: CASSSQHSGANVLTF.

This clone has at least ten counts. V gene TRBV7-2 combines with J gene TRBJ2-6; D is ambiguous. Trimming took 2 bases from V and 2 from J, leaving 4 bases between them. CDR1 and CDR2 from the germline V gene are SGHTA and FQGNSA. The CDR3 runs 14 residues. The CDR3 protein is CASSLTAGANVLTF. In DNA, the CDR3 is TGTGCCAGCAGCTTAACGGCTGGGGCCAACGTCCTGACTTTC.

This clone was observed a handful of times. The rearrangement uses TRBV5-1 and TRBJ2-7; D may be TRBD2 (5 bases). CDR1 SGHRS and CDR2 YFSETQ come from the germline V gene. The germline V and J ends were trimmed by 7 bases and 3 bases, with 8 bases remaining between them. This CDR3 comprises 11 residues. The DNA of the CDR3 is TGCGCCAGCCACGAGGGCTACGAGCAGTACTTC. Protein product: CASHEGYEQYF.

As regards this clone: Other DNA sequences in this specimen translate into the identical CDR3. This sequence joins TRBV28 and TRBJ1-4; D uncertain. Germline V gene data show CDR1 as MDHEN and CDR2 as SYDVKM. The CDR3 has 11 residues. Trimming pared 6 bases from V and 5 bases from J, leaving 4 bases between. CDR3 protein: CASRENEKLFF. DNA for the CDR3: TGTGCCAGCAGGGAAAATGAAAAACTGTTTTTT.